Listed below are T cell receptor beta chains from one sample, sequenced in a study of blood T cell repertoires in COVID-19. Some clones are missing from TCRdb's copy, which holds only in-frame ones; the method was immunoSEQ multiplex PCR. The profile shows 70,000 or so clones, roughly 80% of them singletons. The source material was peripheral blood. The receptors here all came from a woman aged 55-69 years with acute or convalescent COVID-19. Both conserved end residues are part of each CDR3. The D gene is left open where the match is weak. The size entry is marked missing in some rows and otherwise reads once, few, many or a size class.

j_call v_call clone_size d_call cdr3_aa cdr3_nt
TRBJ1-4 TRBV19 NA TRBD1 CASFWRHRGREGTNEKLFF TGTGCCAGTTTCTGGAGGCACAGGGGGCGCGAAGGAACTAATGAAAAACTGTTTTTT
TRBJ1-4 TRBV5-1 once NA CASSSNPGAVEKLFF TGCGCCAGCAGCTCGAATCCAGGGGCAGTTGAAAAACTGTTTTTT
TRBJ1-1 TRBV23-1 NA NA CASSQTREGNTEAFF TGCGCCAGCAGTCAGACCAGGGAGGGCAACACTGAAGCTTTCTTT
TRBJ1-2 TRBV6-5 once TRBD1 CASTGALGYTF TGTGCCAGTACAGGGGCACTCGGCTACACCTTC
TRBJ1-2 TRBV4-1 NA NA CASSHFGGTNYGYTF TGCGCCAGCAGCCATTTTGGGGGCACTAACTATGGCTACACCTTC
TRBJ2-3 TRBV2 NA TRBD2 CASKGLAGSDTQYF TGTGCCAGCAAGGGACTAGCGGGGTCAGATACGCAGTATTTT
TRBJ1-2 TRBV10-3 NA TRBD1 CAISGQGKNGYTF TGTGCCATCAGTGGACAGGGAAAGAATGGCTACACCTTC
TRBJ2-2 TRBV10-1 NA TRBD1 CASSEGTGGTGELFF TGCGCCAGCAGTGAAGGGACAGGGGGCACCGGGGAGCTGTTTTTT
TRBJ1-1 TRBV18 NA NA CASSPPGGTVNTEAFF TGTGCCAGCTCACCCCCCGGCGGGACGGTGAACACTGAAGCTTTCTTT
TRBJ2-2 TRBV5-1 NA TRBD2 CASSGRTSGDGELFF TGCGCCAGCAGCGGCAGGACTAGCGGGGATGGGGAGCTGTTTTTT
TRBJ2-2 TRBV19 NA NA CASSILTGELFF TGTGCCAGTAGTATACTCACCGGGGAGCTGTTTTTT
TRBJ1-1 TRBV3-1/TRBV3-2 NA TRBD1 CASSRGTGGTEAFF TGTGCCAGCAGTCGCGGGACAGGGGGCACTGAAGCTTTCTTT
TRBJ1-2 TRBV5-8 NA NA CASSLLAGLTF TGTGCCAGCAGCTTGCTCGCAGGGCTAACCTTC
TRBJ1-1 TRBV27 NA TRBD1 CATGQGLNTEAFF TGTGCCACGGGACAGGGGTTGAACACTGAAGCTTTCTTT
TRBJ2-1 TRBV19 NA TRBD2 CASSRLGLAEYNEQFF TGTGCCAGTAGCCGTCTTGGACTAGCGGAGTACAATGAGCAGTTCTTC
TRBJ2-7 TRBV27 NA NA CASSLLGASSYEQYF TGTGCCAGCAGTTTACTGGGGGCGTCCTCCTACGAGCAGTACTTC
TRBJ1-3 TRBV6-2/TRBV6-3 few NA CASSPDSPSGNTIYF TGTGCCAGCAGCCCGGACTCACCCTCTGGAAACACCATATATTTT
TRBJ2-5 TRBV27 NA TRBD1 CASSSGNRDREETQYF TGTGCCAGCAGTAGCGGAAACCGGGACAGAGAAGAGACCCAGTACTTC
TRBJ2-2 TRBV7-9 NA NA CASSRESNTGELFF TGTGCCAGCTCACGCGAATCGAACACCGGGGAGCTGTTTTTT
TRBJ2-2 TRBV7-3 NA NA CASSLTGSDRSGELFF TGTGCCAGCAGCTTAACAGGGAGCGATCGGTCCGGGGAGCTGTTTTTT
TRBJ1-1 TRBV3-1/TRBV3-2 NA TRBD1 CASSQGQGPLNTEAFF TGTGCCAGCAGCCAAGGACAGGGTCCTCTGAACACTGAAGCTTTCTTT
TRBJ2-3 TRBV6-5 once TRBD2 CASIAGARTDTQYF TGTGCCAGTATAGCGGGGGCCCGCACAGATACGCAGTATTTT
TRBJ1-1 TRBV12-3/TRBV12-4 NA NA CASSLARGEAFF TGTGCCAGCAGTTTGGCCAGGGGTGAAGCTTTCTTT
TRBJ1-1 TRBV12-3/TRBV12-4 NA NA CASSFGQQAFF TGTGCCAGCAGTTTTGGGCAGCAAGCTTTCTTT
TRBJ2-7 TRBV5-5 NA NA CASSVTYEQYF TGTGCCAGCAGCGTTACCTACGAGCAGTACTTC
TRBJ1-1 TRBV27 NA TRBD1 CASSRQGSWAFF TGTGCCAGCAGCAGACAGGGGAGTTGGGCTTTCTTT
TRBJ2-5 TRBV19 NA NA CASNQGLQETQYF TGTGCCAGTAATCAGGGGCTACAAGAGACCCAGTACTTC
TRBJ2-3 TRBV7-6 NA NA CASSHPAVETDTQYF TGTGCCAGCAGCCACCCGGCGGTGGAGACAGATACGCAGTATTTT
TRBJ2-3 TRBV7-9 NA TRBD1 CAPSGTGDTDTQYF TGTGCCCCCTCCGGGACAGGGGACACAGATACGCAGTATTTT
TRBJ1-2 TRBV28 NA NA CATSLKGYGYTF TGTGCCACCAGCTTGAAGGGGTATGGCTACACCTTC
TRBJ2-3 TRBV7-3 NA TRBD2 CASSLAGDQTSTDTQYF TGTGCCAGCAGCTTAGCGGGGGATCAGACTAGCACAGATACGCAGTATTTT
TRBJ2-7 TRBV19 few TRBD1 CASSLTPGQDEQYF TGTGCCAGTAGTCTCACCCCCGGACAGGACGAGCAGTACTTC
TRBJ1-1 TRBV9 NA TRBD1 CASSVGTGILGTEAFF TGTGCCAGCAGCGTAGGGACAGGGATTTTGGGAACTGAAGCTTTCTTT
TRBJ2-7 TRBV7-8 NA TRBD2 CASSLGTSGGPRLSEQYF TGTGCCAGCAGCTTAGGGACTAGCGGGGGCCCCCGCTTGTCCGAGCAGTACTTC
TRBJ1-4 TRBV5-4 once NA CASSRVDEKLFF TGTGCCAGCAGCCGTGTAGATGAAAAACTGTTTTTT